The clone carrying this T cell receptor beta chain turned up a few times. The entry originates in a study of blood T cell repertoires in COVID-19. The protocol was immunoSEQ multiplex PCR, while the TCRdb copy is restricted to in-frame clones and leaves out a portion. The table records about 120,000 clones, less than 75% of them present only once. Trimming shortened V by 6 bases and J by 2 bases, and 11 bases separated the two germline ends. CDR1 is SNHLY, CDR2 FYNNEI, per germline. The CDR3 runs to 13 residues. The TCR originated in a human donor with acute or convalescent COVID-19. The donor label of this sample is uncertain. V and J are TRBV2 and TRBJ2-7; no firm D call. Sequenced material: peripheral blood. The CDR3 reads CASRETATYEQYV. The CDR3 nucleotides read TGTGCCAGCAGGGAAACAGCTACCTACGAGCAGTACGTC.